This is a list of T cell receptor beta chains from one sample in a study of human versus mouse CDR3 diversity and MHC coevolution. This table comes from immunoSEQ multiplex PCR, and its TCRdb copy is limited to in-frame clones, with some not included. The sample yields about 83,000 clones, roughly 90% seen once. Specimen: naive CD4+ T cells from blood. The receptor set was obtained from a person between 30 and 69 years old in good health. Each CDR3 is given without its conserved first and last residue. Fields, in order: V gene, CDR3 protein.

>TRBV7-9
ASSPVPGGREKPYNEQF
>TRBV2
ASSEARVGETQY
>TRBV29-1
SVAMAAETQY
>TRBV18
ASSGQGITEAF
>TRBV7-9
ASSLGGQLNEKLF
>TRBV2
ASSRGGATNTGELF
>TRBV6-1
ASKGGHWEQF
>TRBV5-8
ASSLTSRETQY
>TRBV14
ASSLRQTPNSPLH
>TRBV6-5
ASRYRGGTDTQY
>TRBV5-6
ASSLEGQETKQF